This T cell receptor beta chain was found in a study of blood T cell repertoires in COVID-19. TCRdb keeps only in-frame clones here, not all; method: immunoSEQ multiplex PCR. The sample has 95,000 to 100,000 clones; 70% to 85% are singletons. The CDR3 is made up of 16 amino acids. The V and J ends lost 5 bases and 7 bases respectively, with 20 bases between them. Germline values: CDR1 LNHDA, CDR2 SQIVND (reference sequence). In this sample, this clone turned up a few times. The chain has TRBV19 and TRBJ1-4; a weak D match, TRBD1 (6 bases). The sequence was collected from a human donor in a cohort sampled during active COVID-19. The sequenced material came from peripheral blood. In nucleotides, the CDR3 is TGTGCCAGTAGTGTAATAACAGGGAAATCGTCTGAAAAACTGTTTTTT. Its protein is CASSVITGKSSEKLFF.